Below, 8 T cell receptor beta chains from the same sample are listed, as sequenced in a study of cytomegalovirus exposure and HLA in healthy donors. Primers for the PCR totalled 60 Vbeta and 13 Jbeta. The protocol was immunoSEQ multiplex PCR, while the TCRdb copy is restricted to in-frame clones and leaves out a portion. The sample has 80,000 to 100,000 clones; 69% are singletons. The sample was PBMCs. These receptors came from a female donor in good health and CMV-seronegative.

The chain has TRBV18 and TRBJ2-7, with D hard to call. V shed 6 bases and J shed 3 bases, with 15 bases lying between them. Germline V gene lookup returns CDR1 KGHSH and CDR2 LQKENI. This CDR3 has 14 residues. The chain's CDR3 is CASSPPTYRYEQYF. CDR3 bases: TGTGCCAGCTCGCCCCCGACATACCGCTACGAGCAGTACTTC.

CDR3 DNA sequence: TGTGCCAGCAGCTCATTCCCCGGGACAGGGACCTTTCGCACTGAAGCTTTCTTT. Protein product: CASSSFPGTGTFRTEAFF. The rearrangement links TRBV11-2 to TRBJ1-1, with 9 positions matching TRBD1. Germline-derived CDR1 and CDR2 are SGHAT and FQNNGV. V gave up 4 bases and J gave up 4 bases; unmatched junction bases: 16. The CDR3 consists of 18 residues.

As concerns this clone: Germline is not matched at one junction end, which may reflect a read error. Other nucleotide sequences from this sample produce the same CDR3. J is TRBJ1-1 and V is TRBV29-1; D might be TRBD1 (6 bases). Germline V gene sequence: CDR1 SQVTM, CDR2 ANQGSEA. The CDR3 is 14 residues long. CDR3 DNA sequence: TGCAGCGTCCAAATAAGTGGGGGCGGCACTGAGGCTTTCTTT. Amino acid sequence: CSVQISGGGTEAFF.

V gene TRBV5-6 combines with J gene TRBJ2-7; D is uncertain. Deletions cut 4 bases from V and 1 base from J, with 12 bases between. The germline gives CDR1 SGHDT, CDR2 YYEEEE. The CDR3 contains 14 residues. The CDR3 nucleotides are TGTGCCAGCAGCCCTTTCACTCGTTCCTACGAGCAGTACTTC. This sequence encodes CASSPFTRSYEQYF.

This clone was counted a few times. This rearrangement joins TRBV5-1 to TRBJ1-2; 9 bases are shared with TRBD1. Trimming at V came to 3 bases and at J to 6 bases, leaving 12 bases not matched to a gene. CDR1 is SGHRS, CDR2 YFSETQ, per germline. This CDR3 region has 16 residues. The CDR3 loop is CASSSPPGQGYDGYTF. The CDR3 DNA sequence: TGCGCCAGCAGCTCCCCCCCGGGACAGGGTTACGATGGCTACACCTTC.

V is TRBV30 and J is TRBJ2-7; unclear D gene. This CDR3 comprises 13 residues. The V gene lost 0 bases and the J gene lost 13 bases, with 19 bases spanning the gap. CDR1 GTSNPN and CDR2 SVGIG come from the germline V gene (reference sequence). CDR3 residues: CAWSVFNFQAFYF. The CDR3 nucleotides read TGTGCCTGGAGTGTTTTCAACTTTCAAGCTTTCTACTTC.

The J gene is TRBJ1-5, the V gene TRBV2; no clear D. V was pared by 6 bases and J by 7 bases, with 10 bases between. Per germline, CDR1 SNHLY and CDR2 FYNNEI. The CDR3 runs 12 residues. The CDR3 DNA reads TGTGCCAGCAGCGAGACACTGCAGCCCCAGCATTTT. It translates to CASSETLQPQHF.

The sample holds a few counts of this clone. The chain recombines TRBV30 with TRBJ2-4; no definite D call. The CDR3 covers 16 residues. Per germline, CDR1 GTSNPN and CDR2 SVGIG (reference sequence). Deletions cut 4 bases from V and 0 bases from J, with 16 bases between. DNA of the CDR3: TGTGCCTGGACCCCGGGTACCTCCCTAGCCAAAAACATTCAGTACTTC. The encoded protein is CAWTPGTSLAKNIQYF.